The 26 T cell receptor beta chains below were found in one sample sequenced in a study of cytomegalovirus exposure and HLA in healthy donors. The PCR was carried out with 60 Vbeta primers and 13 Jbeta primers. Repertoires were generated with immunoSEQ multiplex PCR, while TCRdb's copy carries only in-frame clones and drops some. The table has about 69,000 clones, around 68% seen once. Material for sequencing was PBMCs. These receptors were taken from a young woman in good health and CMV-seronegative.

The J gene is TRBJ2-3, the V gene TRBV13; tentative D call: TRBD2 (7 bases). Germline V gene data show CDR1 as PRHDT and CDR2 as FYEKMQ (reference sequence). The CDR3 has 16 amino acids. V lost 3 bases, J lost 1 base, and 14 bases lay in between. The DNA of the CDR3 is TGTGCCAGCAGCTTGATGGGGGGGGCTGGCACAGATACGCAGTATTTT. Protein: CASSLMGGAGTDTQYF.

The chain employs TRBV25-1 and TRBJ2-1; TRBD2 is a possible D gene (7 bases). V was trimmed by 4 bases and J by 7 bases, leaving 14 bases between them. Germline loops: CDR1 MGHDK, CDR2 SYGVNS. The CDR3 is 14 amino acids. CDR3 loop: CASSGAGAWNEQFF. The CDR3 DNA is TGTGCCAGCAGTGGCGCGGGGGCATGGAATGAGCAGTTCTTC.

The table lists this clone with a few counts. This sequence joins TRBV28 and TRBJ2-7; TRBD1 might be the D (6 bases). V lost 4 bases and J 7 bases, leaving 11 bases between the germline ends. The CDR3 consists of 12 residues. Germline CDR1 is MDHEN and CDR2 is SYDVKM. Here the CDR3 DNA reads TGTGCCAGCAGTTCCCCCGACAGGGAGCAGTACTTC. Translated, it gives CASSSPDREQYF.

This sequence joins TRBV27 and TRBJ1-3, with D possibly TRBD1 on 5 matching bases. V lost 4 bases to trimming and J lost 7 bases, with 11 bases between them. The CDR3 has 13 residues. Germline V gene data show CDR1 as MNHEY and CDR2 as SMNVEV (reference sequence). This chain's CDR3 is CASSSQGANTIYF. The CDR3 DNA reads as TGTGCCAGCAGTTCCCAGGGTGCGAACACCATATATTTT.

Only a few counts were recorded for this clone. The chain joins TRBV5-8 to TRBJ1-3, with D unresolved. The CDR3 consists of 15 residues. The V gene's germline CDR1 is SGHTS and CDR2 YDEGEE. The V gene lost 3 bases and the J gene lost 0 bases, with 10 bases spanning the gap. CDR3 sequence reads: CASSYPGFSGNTIYF. Written as DNA, the CDR3 is TGTGCCAGCAGCTATCCGGGGTTCTCTGGAAACACCATATATTTT.

The genes are TRBV7-9 and TRBJ2-5; 9 positions match TRBD1. J lost 0 bases, V lost 5 bases, and 4 bases had no gene match. Germline values: CDR1 SEHNR, CDR2 FQNEAQ (reference sequence). This CDR3 contains 15 residues. In DNA, the CDR3 is TGTGCCAGCAGCCCTTGGGACAGGGACCAAGAGACCCAGTACTTC. This encodes CASSPWDRDQETQYF.

The chain has TRBV25-1 and TRBJ2-7, with D possibly TRBD2 on 6 matching bases. CDR3 size: 14 residues. The ends were cut back, 11 bases at V and 1 base at J, with 18 bases in the middle. Germline CDR1 and CDR2: MGHDK and SYGVNS. CDR3 sequence: CASYGGPKSYEQYF. DNA for the CDR3: TGTGCCTCATACGGGGGACCGAAATCCTACGAGCAGTACTTC.

This clone was observed a handful of times. V and J are TRBV5-1 and TRBJ1-1, with TRBD1 identical over 10 bases. Germline-derived CDR1 and CDR2 are SGHRS and YFSETQ. V lost 4 bases to trimming and J lost 3 bases; unmatched junction nucleotides: 6. CDR3 size: 15 residues. CDR3 residues: CASSGTGQGHTEAFF. Written as DNA, the CDR3 is TGCGCCAGCAGCGGAACGGGACAGGGGCACACTGAAGCTTTCTTT.

The DNA for the CDR3 is TGTGCCAGCAGCCCCCCAGGGGGCCACGGGGAGCTGTTTTTT. Amino acid sequence: CASSPPGGHGELFF. The chain couples TRBV7-9 to TRBJ2-2; 8 bases are shared with TRBD1. V dropped 5 bases and J dropped 7; count of bases not matched to a gene: 6. The CDR3 covers 14 residues. Germline V gives CDR1 SEHNR, CDR2 FQNEAQ (reference sequence).

The chain employs TRBV4-3 and TRBJ2-7; 7 positions agree with TRBD2. V trimming: 1 base; J trimming: 2 bases; junction bases outside the gene matches: 11. The CDR3 extends over 17 amino acids. Germline CDR1 reads LGHNA; CDR2 reads YSLEER. The CDR3 protein is CASSQASGLPRPYEQYF. DNA of the CDR3: TGCGCCAGCAGCCAAGCTAGCGGTTTACCCCGCCCCTACGAGCAGTACTTC.

The table lists this clone with a few counts. This sequence joins TRBV5-6 and TRBJ2-3; 7 positions agree with TRBD1. J gave up 1 base and V 0 bases, and 5 bases lay outside the gene matches. In germline, CDR1 is SGHDT, CDR2 YYEEEE. This CDR3 spans 16 amino acids. CDR3: CASSLAGQGGTDTQYF. The CDR3 region has the DNA TGTGCCAGCAGCTTGGCCGGCCAGGGGGGCACAGATACGCAGTATTTT.

This clone was picked up a small number of times. Other DNA sequences within the sample encode an identical CDR3. The chain uses TRBV7-9 and TRBJ1-1; possible D gene TRBD1, 6 bases. Between the trimmed V and J ends, which lost 1 base and 3 bases, there was a span of 9 bases. The length of the CDR3 is 14 residues. Germline V gene lookup returns CDR1 SEHNR and CDR2 FQNEAQ (reference sequence). For the CDR3, the DNA is TGTGCCAGCAGCTTAGGGGCAGGGGACACTGAAGCTTTCTTT. Encoded protein: CASSLGAGDTEAFF.

The chain combines TRBV11-1 with TRBJ1-5, with D unresolved. Germline loops: CDR1 SGHAT, CDR2 FQDESV (reference sequence). V was cut by 5 bases and J by 3 bases, with 11 bases left in between. This CDR3 is built from 14 residues. The CDR3 nucleotides are TGTGCCAGCAGCCCACCAGCGGACAATCAGCCCCAGCATTTT. Translated, it gives CASSPPADNQPQHF.

The chain couples TRBV7-6 to TRBJ2-1; TRBD2 matches 13 bases. The J segment lost 8 bases and the V segment lost 2 bases, leaving 6 bases of the junction unmatched. The germline CDR1 and CDR2 sequences are SGHVS and FNYEAQ. The CDR3 totals 16 residues. This chain's CDR3 is CASSLLTSGGADEQFF. CDR3 in DNA: TGTGCCAGCAGCTTACTCACTAGCGGGGGGGCTGATGAGCAGTTCTTC.

This clone has only a few counts. The V call is TRBV5-1, the J call TRBJ1-1; 9 bases map to TRBD1. The CDR3 totals 15 residues. CDR1 and CDR2 from the germline V gene are SGHRS and YFSETQ. The trim removed 4 bases at V and 1 base at J, leaving 5 bases unmatched. CDR3 coding DNA: TGCGCCAGCAGCCCGGGACAGGGAGAGAACACTGAAGCTTTCTTT. Encoded protein: CASSPGQGENTEAFF.

The rearrangement joins TRBV18 to TRBJ2-7; TRBD1 might be the D (5 bases). CDR3 length equals 15 residues. Germline V gene sequence: CDR1 KGHSH, CDR2 LQKENI. V gave up 0 bases and J gave up 2 bases, with 11 bases separating them. The chain's CDR3 is CASSPPRTLTYEQYF. CDR3 nucleotide sequence: TGTGCCAGCTCACCACCCCGGACACTAACCTACGAGCAGTACTTC.

The chain couples TRBV11-2 to TRBJ2-7; tentatively, D is TRBD2 (7 bases). The V gene lost 5 bases and the J gene lost 5 bases, with 13 bases spanning the gap. This CDR3 spans 13 amino acids. From germline, CDR1 is SGHAT and CDR2 FQNNGV. The CDR3 loop reads CASSHLGGDEQYF. CDR3 in DNA: TGTGCCAGCAGCCATCTAGGGGGGGACGAGCAGTACTTC.

This clone was detected a few times. This sequence may be a read error, since a much larger clone differs from it by one base. This specimen includes other DNA sequences encoding the same CDR3. The chain joins TRBV27 to TRBJ1-5; the D is unclear. This CDR3 is built from 12 residues. The V gene's germline CDR1 is MNHEY and CDR2 SMNVEV (reference sequence). With 3 bases removed from V and 7 bases from J, the gap between germline ends came to 7 bases. The CDR3 nucleotides are TGTGCCAGCAGTTTCAGAGGGCAGCCCCAGCATTTT. Its protein product is CASSFRGQPQHF.

V usage is TRBV27 and J usage is TRBJ1-2; 7 nucleotides align to TRBD1. The CDR3 has 13 residues. Germline assignment: CDR1 MNHEY and CDR2 SMNVEV (reference sequence). J was trimmed by 8 bases and V by 4 bases; bases with no gene match: 7. The CDR3 reads CASSSFGTDGYTF. The CDR3 DNA reads TGTGCCAGCAGTTCGTTCGGGACAGACGGCTACACCTTC.

This clone was observed a few times. CDR3 coding DNA: TGCAGCGTCTCCTTAGCGGGGGGGCAGGGAGATACGCAGTATTTT. Its translation: CSVSLAGGQGDTQYF. This rearrangement joins TRBV29-1 to TRBJ2-3, with 11 bases identical to TRBD2. There are 15 residues in the CDR3. Germline V lookup: CDR1 SQVTM, CDR2 ANQGSEA. The junction had 10 bases not matched to a gene; V was cut back by 6 bases and J by 5 bases.

The chain has TRBV27 and TRBJ2-3, with TRBD2 matching 8 bases. The CDR3 runs to 16 residues. Germline V lookup: CDR1 MNHEY, CDR2 SMNVEV (reference sequence). Germline trimming cut 3 bases from V and 4 bases from J; bases unmatched to any gene: 9. This CDR3 is CASSFGTRGLADTQYF. The CDR3 DNA sequence: TGTGCCAGCAGTTTTGGGACTAGAGGGTTGGCAGATACGCAGTATTTT.

This clone occurred a few times. The CDR3 does not end in the conserved phenylalanine or tryptophan, so this is likely a read error. The J gene is TRBJ1-2, the V gene TRBV5-1, with D unresolved. V was pared by 0 bases and J by 4 bases, with 10 bases between. The CDR3 sequence is 14 residues long. The germline CDR1 and CDR2 sequences are SGHRS and YFSETQ. The CDR3 bases are TGCGCCAGCAGCTTGGGACAAAGCATCTATGGCTACACCGTC. Its protein product is CASSLGQSIYGYTV.

The chain is built from TRBV5-1 and TRBJ2-7, with 7 positions matching TRBD1. The CDR3 has 13 amino acids. The germline CDR1 and CDR2 sequences are SGHRS and YFSETQ. With 3 bases clipped from V and 4 bases from J, the junction kept 4 bases outside the gene matches. In nucleotides, the CDR3 is TGCGCCAGCAGCTCAGGGACAGCGTACGAGCAGTACTTC. Amino acid sequence: CASSSGTAYEQYF.

This chain links TRBV5-1 with TRBJ2-7, with D tentatively TRBD1 (5 bases). This CDR3 is built from 14 residues. Trimming cost V 1 base and J 0 bases, with 8 bases left between them. Germline V gives CDR1 SGHRS, CDR2 YFSETQ. CDR3 sequence (DNA): TGCGCCAGCAGCTTGAGGCAGGGCTCCTACGAGCAGTACTTC. This translates into CASSLRQGSYEQYF.

By frequency in the sample, this clone is medium-sized. The chain joins TRBV5-4 to TRBJ2-7; 14 nucleotides line up with TRBD2. The CDR3 runs to 15 residues. Looked up from germline, CDR1 is SGHNT and CDR2 is YYREEE (reference sequence). With 4 bases clipped from V and 2 bases from J, the junction kept 2 bases outside the gene matches. This CDR3 is CASSTTSGGAYEQYF. The CDR3 DNA reads as TGTGCCAGCAGCACGACTAGCGGGGGGGCCTACGAGCAGTACTTC.

V and J are TRBV4-1 and TRBJ2-5; TRBD2 matches at 11 bases. The ends lost 0 bases at V and 7 bases at J; junction bases unmatched: 7. From germline, CDR1 is MGHRA and CDR2 YSYEKL. The CDR3 length is 16 residues. CDR3 sequence reads: CASSQEETSGTWTQYF. Written as DNA, the CDR3 is TGCGCCAGCAGCCAAGAGGAGACTAGCGGGACCTGGACCCAGTACTTC.